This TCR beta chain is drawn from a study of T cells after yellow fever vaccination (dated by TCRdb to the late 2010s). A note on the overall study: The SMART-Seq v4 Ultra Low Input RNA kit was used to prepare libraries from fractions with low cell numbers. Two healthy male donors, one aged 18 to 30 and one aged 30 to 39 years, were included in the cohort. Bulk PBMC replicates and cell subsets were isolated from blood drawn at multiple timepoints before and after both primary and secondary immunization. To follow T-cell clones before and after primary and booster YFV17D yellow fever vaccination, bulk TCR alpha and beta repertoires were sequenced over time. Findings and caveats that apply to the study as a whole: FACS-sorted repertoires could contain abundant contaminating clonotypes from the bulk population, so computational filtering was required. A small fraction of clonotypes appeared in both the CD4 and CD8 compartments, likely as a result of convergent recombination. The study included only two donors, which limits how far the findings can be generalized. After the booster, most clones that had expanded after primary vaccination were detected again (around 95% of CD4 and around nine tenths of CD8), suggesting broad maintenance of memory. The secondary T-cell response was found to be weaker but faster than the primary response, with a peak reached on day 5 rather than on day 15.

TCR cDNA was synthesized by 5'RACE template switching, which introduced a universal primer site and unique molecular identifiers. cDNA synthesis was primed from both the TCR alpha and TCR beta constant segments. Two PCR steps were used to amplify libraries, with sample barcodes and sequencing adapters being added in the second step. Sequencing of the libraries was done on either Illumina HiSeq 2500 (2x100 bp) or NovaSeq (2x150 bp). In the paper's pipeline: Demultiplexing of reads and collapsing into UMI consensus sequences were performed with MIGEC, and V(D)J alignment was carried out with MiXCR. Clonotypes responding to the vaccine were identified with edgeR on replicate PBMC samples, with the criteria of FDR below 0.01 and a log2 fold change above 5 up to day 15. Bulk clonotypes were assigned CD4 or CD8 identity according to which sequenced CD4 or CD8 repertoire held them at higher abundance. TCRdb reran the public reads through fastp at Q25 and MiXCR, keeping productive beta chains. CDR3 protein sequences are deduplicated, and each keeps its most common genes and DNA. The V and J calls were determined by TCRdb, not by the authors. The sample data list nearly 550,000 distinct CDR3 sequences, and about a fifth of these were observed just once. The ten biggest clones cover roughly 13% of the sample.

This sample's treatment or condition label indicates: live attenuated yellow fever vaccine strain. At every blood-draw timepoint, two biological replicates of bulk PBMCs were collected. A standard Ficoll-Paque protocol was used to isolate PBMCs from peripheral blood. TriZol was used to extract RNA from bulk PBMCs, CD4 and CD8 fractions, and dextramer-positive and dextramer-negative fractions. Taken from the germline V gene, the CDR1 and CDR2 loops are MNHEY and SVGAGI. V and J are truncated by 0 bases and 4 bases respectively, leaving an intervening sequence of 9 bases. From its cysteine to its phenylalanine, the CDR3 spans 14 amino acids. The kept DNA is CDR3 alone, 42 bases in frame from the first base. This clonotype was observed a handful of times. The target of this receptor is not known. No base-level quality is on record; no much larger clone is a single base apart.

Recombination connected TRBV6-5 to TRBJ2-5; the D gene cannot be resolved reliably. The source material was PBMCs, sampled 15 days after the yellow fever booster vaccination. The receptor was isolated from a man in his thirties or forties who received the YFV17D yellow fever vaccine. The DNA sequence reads TGTGCCAGCAGTTACTCGAGATATGGAGAGACCCAGTACTTC. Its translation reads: CASSYSRYGETQYF.